One and the same sample provided the 32 T cell receptor beta chains below, sequenced in a study of T cell responses to AZD1222 COVID-19 vaccine. Assay used: immunoSEQ multiplex PCR; TCRdb lists only in-frame clones, some missing. The table has fewer than 150,000 clones, over 75% seen once. Sequences were derived from peripheral blood, sampled on day 0 of AZD1222 vaccination. These receptors were taken from an adult in good health.

The chain couples TRBV28 to TRBJ1-1, with no clear D. CDR1 MDHEN and CDR2 SYDVKM come from the germline V gene. The V end was cut by 4 bases, the J end by 6 bases, with 9 bases between. CDR3 length: 12 amino acids. CDR3: CASSSWTSEAFF. CDR3 nucleotide sequence: TGTGCCAGCAGTTCATGGACCTCTGAAGCTTTCTTT.

This chain links TRBV10-3 with TRBJ1-1; 8 bases fit TRBD1. V trimming: 7 bases; J trimming: 4 bases; junction bases outside the gene matches: 2. CDR1 is ENHRY, CDR2 SYGVKD, per germline. The CDR3 runs 12 residues. DNA for the CDR3: TGTGCCATCAATACAGGGGGCACTGAAGCTTTCTTT. It encodes CAINTGGTEAFF.

The gene calls are TRBV10-2 and TRBJ1-4, with no clear D. The germline V gene has CDR1 WSHSY and CDR2 SAAADI. This CDR3 is 13 amino acids long. The V and J ends lost 7 bases and 3 bases respectively, with 9 bases between them. DNA for the CDR3: TGCGCCAGCACAGGAACGGCTAATGAAAAACTGTTTTTT. It translates to CASTGTANEKLFF.

This chain joins TRBV6-5 and TRBJ2-7; 8 bases are a match to TRBD1. The CDR3 loop spans 15 amino acids. J lost 3 bases, V lost 6 bases, and 10 bases had no gene match. Germline V lookup: CDR1 MNHEY, CDR2 SVGAGI. Written as DNA, the CDR3 is TGTGCCAGCAGGATTACGACAGGGGAATTCTACGAGCAGTACTTC. Its translation: CASRITTGEFYEQYF.

This clone was detected a few times. V is TRBV11-3 and J is TRBJ2-7; TRBD2 agrees at 7 bases. The CDR3 runs to 15 residues. CDR1 and CDR2 from the germline V gene are SGHNT and YENEEA. The V and J ends lost 2 bases and 0 bases, in that order; junction bases with no gene match: 4. Here the CDR3 DNA reads TGTGCCAGCAGCTTACGGGGAGGGAGCTCCTACGAGCAGTACTTC. As protein: CASSLRGGSSYEQYF.

Only a few counts were recorded for this clone. Other DNA sequences in this sample translate to the same CDR3. The chain employs TRBV2 and TRBJ2-1; D possibly corresponds to TRBD1 (5 bases). V dropped 1 base and J dropped 4 bases, with 5 bases sitting between them. In germline, CDR1 is SNHLY, CDR2 FYNNEI. The CDR3 totals 13 residues. CDR3 sequence: CASSEGTYNEQFF. The CDR3 coding sequence is TGTGCCAGCAGTGAAGGGACATACAATGAGCAGTTCTTC.

This clone showed up just once. The chain joins TRBV5-4 to TRBJ1-2; D possibly corresponds to TRBD1 (5 bases). CDR3 size: 14 residues. V was shortened by 4 bases and J by 7 bases, with 17 bases between the two germline ends. CDR1 SGHNT and CDR2 YYREEE come from the germline V gene (reference sequence). The CDR3 spells CASSPGGQGLGYTF. The CDR3 DNA reads as TGTGCCAGCAGCCCGGGAGGGCAGGGCCTTGGCTACACCTTC.

This clone was picked up a small number of times. The V gene is TRBV28, the J gene TRBJ2-1, with D unresolved. Germline CDR1 and CDR2: MDHEN and SYDVKM. The CDR3 consists of 12 residues. Trimming shortened V by 3 bases and J by 4 bases, and 4 bases separated the two germline ends. This chain's CDR3 is CASSFYYNEQFF. DNA of the CDR3: TGTGCCAGCAGTTTCTATTACAATGAGCAGTTCTTC.

This chain joins TRBV11-3 and TRBJ2-1, with TRBD1 identical over 8 bases. Germline CDR1 reads SGHNT; CDR2 reads YENEEA. V lost 4 bases to trimming and J lost 4 bases; unmatched junction nucleotides: 6. CDR3 length: 15 residues. The CDR3 coding sequence is TGTGCCAGCAGCTCCGGACAGGGACCTTACAATGAGCAGTTCTTC. As protein: CASSSGQGPYNEQFF.

V is TRBV7-2 and J is TRBJ1-5, with D possibly TRBD1 on 6 matching bases. Germline-derived CDR1 and CDR2 are SGHTA and FQGNSA. V was shortened by 5 bases and J by 0 bases, with 11 bases between the two germline ends. CDR3 size: 15 residues. The CDR3 coding sequence is TGTGCCAGCAGCACCGGGACACTTAGCAATCAGCCCCAGCATTTT. Encoded protein: CASSTGTLSNQPQHF.

The CDR3 coding sequence is TGTGCCAGCAGCTTGGAAACCACAGATACGCAGTATTTT. As protein: CASSLETTDTQYF. The rearrangement joins TRBV5-4 to TRBJ2-3; D not certain. The length of the CDR3 is 13 residues. Per the germline V gene, CDR1 is SGHNT and CDR2 is YYREEE (reference sequence). Deletions cut 0 bases from V and 2 bases from J, with 4 bases between.

The chain uses TRBV7-9 and TRBJ1-3, with D perhaps matching TRBD1 (5 bases). Between the trimmed V and J ends, which lost 10 bases and 0 bases, there was a span of 13 bases. Germline assignment: CDR1 SEHNR and CDR2 FQNEAQ (reference sequence). This CDR3 region has 14 residues. CDR3 sequence: CAITGTSSGNTIYF. CDR3 sequence (DNA): TGTGCCATAACCGGGACCAGCTCTGGAAACACCATATATTTT.

V is TRBV7-2 and J is TRBJ2-7; the D call may be TRBD1 or TRBD2 (5 bases each). CDR1 and CDR2 (germline): SGHTA, FQGNSA. V was clipped by 1 base and J by 0 bases, with 10 bases between them. CDR3 size: 15 residues. The CDR3 is CASSLGGTLSYEQYF. The CDR3 bases are TGTGCCAGCAGCTTAGGTGGGACGCTCTCCTACGAGCAGTACTTC.

The chain joins TRBV5-5 to TRBJ1-2; D perhaps matches TRBD1 (5 bases). The CDR3 sequence is 15 residues long. CDR1 and CDR2 from the germline V gene are SGHKS and YYEKEE (reference sequence). V lost 1 base, J lost 4 bases, and 14 bases lay in between. CDR3 in DNA: TGTGCCAGCAGCTTGACCGGGACGACCCTCTATGGCTACACCTTC. It is translated as CASSLTGTTLYGYTF.

CDR3 in amino acids: CSVEDRAENTEAFF. The CDR3 DNA follows: TGCAGCGTTGAAGATCGGGCGGAGAACACTGAAGCTTTCTTT. The chain couples TRBV29-1 to TRBJ1-1; D not certain. This CDR3 is built from 14 residues. CDR1 and CDR2 from the germline V gene are SQVTM and ANQGSEA. V was cut by 0 bases and J by 1 base, with 9 bases left in between.

This chain uses TRBV3-1 (or the pseudogene TRBV3-2) with TRBJ2-1; 12 nucleotides match TRBD2. The junction had 7 bases not matched to a gene; V was cut back by 4 bases and J by 0 bases. Germline CDR1 LGHDT, CDR2 YNNKEL (reference sequence). The CDR3 is 18 amino acids. CDR3 sequence (DNA): TGTGCCAGCAGCCCGAGGACTAGCGGGGTGAGCTCCTACAATGAGCAGTTCTTC. Translated: CASSPRTSGVSSYNEQFF.

The chain uses TRBV2 and TRBJ1-5; D call uncertain. Trimming cost V 6 bases and J 6 bases, with 15 bases left between them. Per the germline V gene, CDR1 is SNHLY and CDR2 is FYNNEI. CDR3 size: 14 residues. Here the CDR3 reads CASSRLVEAQPQHF. DNA of the CDR3: TGTGCCAGCAGCAGGCTGGTCGAGGCTCAGCCCCAGCATTTT.

The CDR3: CASSSRDRGLYNEQFF. CDR3 nucleotides: TGTGCCAGCAGCTCCCGGGACAGGGGTCTTTACAATGAGCAGTTCTTC. The chain recombines TRBV11-1 with TRBJ2-1; 10 bases line up with TRBD1. The CDR3 is made up of 16 amino acids. Germline CDR1 SGHAT, CDR2 FQDESV (reference sequence). V lost 4 bases and J lost 4; bases outside the gene matches: 7.

Only a few counts were recorded for this clone. The chain has TRBV10-1 and TRBJ1-1; maybe TRBD1 (6 bases). Looked up from germline, CDR1 is WNHNN and CDR2 is SYGVQD (reference sequence). V dropped 4 bases and J dropped 1 base, with 13 bases sitting between them. The CDR3 loop spans 15 amino acids. CDR3 in amino acids: CASSGSGTKNTEAFF. As DNA, the CDR3 is TGCGCCAGCAGTGGGTCCGGGACAAAGAACACTGAAGCTTTCTTT.

The rearrangement links TRBV14 to TRBJ1-2; 7 positions match TRBD1. The CDR3 spans 15 residues. The germline CDR1 and CDR2 sequences are SGHDN and FVKESK. After removal of 3 bases from V and 4 bases from J, the junction contained 8 bases not matched to a gene. The CDR3 spells CASSQDPGQRYGYTF. Written as DNA, the CDR3 is TGTGCCAGCAGCCAGGACCCGGGACAGCGCTATGGCTACACCTTC. The whole variable domain, filled in from reference TRBV14 and TRBJ1-2, reads EAGVTQFPSHSVIEKGQTVTLRCDPISGHDNLYWYRRVMGKEIKFLLHFVKESKQDESGMPNNRFLAERTGGTYSTLKVQPAELEDSGVYFCASSQDPGQRYGYTFGSGTRLTVV.

The V gene is TRBV15, the J gene TRBJ2-7; TRBD2 is a possible D gene (5 bases). The CDR3 has 13 residues. V was trimmed by 3 bases and J by 3 bases, leaving 9 bases between them. Per the germline V gene, CDR1 is LNHNV and CDR2 is YYDKDF (reference sequence). CDR3 DNA sequence: TGTGCCACCAGCAGGGAGGAGATCTACGAGCAGTACTTC. It is translated as CATSREEIYEQYF.

This clone was counted ten times or more. This sample also contains other DNA sequences that code for the same CDR3. This chain connects TRBV7-9 to TRBJ1-1; no clear D. The CDR3 runs to 13 residues. The V and J ends lost 3 bases and 2 bases respectively, with 7 bases between them. The germline CDR1 and CDR2 sequences are SEHNR and FQNEAQ (reference sequence). In DNA form, the CDR3 reads TGTGCCAGCAGCTTTGCCGGAAACACTGAAGCTTTCTTT. Translated: CASSFAGNTEAFF.

The chain couples TRBV30 to TRBJ1-5; D is ambiguous. Trimming left V 3 bases short and J 0 bases short, with 9 bases between. Looked up from germline, CDR1 is GTSNPN and CDR2 is SVGIG (reference sequence). The CDR3 contains 14 residues. This chain's CDR3 is CAWRSKNSNQPQHF. The CDR3 bases are TGTGCCTGGAGATCGAAGAATAGCAATCAGCCCCAGCATTTT. The variable domain in full, with the rest retrieved from reference TRBV30 and TRBJ1-5, is SQTIHQWPATLVQPVGSPLSLECTVEGTSNPNLYWYRQAAGRGLQLLFYSVGIGQISSEVPQNLSASRPQDRQFILSSKKLLLSDSGFYLCAWRSKNSNQPQHFGDGTRLSIL.

The chain is built from TRBV29-1 and TRBJ1-2; the D gene is possibly TRBD1 (6 bases). CDR1 and CDR2 (germline): SQVTM, ANQGSEA. Trimming took off 0 bases at V and 0 bases at J, with 14 bases between the two ends. The CDR3 totals 16 residues. In DNA form, the CDR3 reads TGCAGCGTTGAAGAAAGGGGGATCGGTTCTAACTATGGCTACACCTTC. Protein sequence: CSVEERGIGSNYGYTF.

This sequence joins TRBV28 and TRBJ2-3; maybe TRBD1 (5 bases). V lost 2 bases and J 6 bases, leaving 15 bases between the germline ends. Germline assignment: CDR1 MDHEN and CDR2 SYDVKM. The CDR3 has 15 residues. This CDR3 is CASSLRVTRADTQYF. CDR3 DNA: TGTGCCAGCAGTTTAAGGGTCACCAGGGCGGATACGCAGTATTTT.

The genes are TRBV28 and TRBJ2-7, with 7 bases lining up with TRBD2. The trim removed 11 bases at V and 2 bases at J, leaving 6 bases unmatched. The CDR3 is made up of 12 amino acids. In germline, CDR1 is MDHEN, CDR2 SYDVKM. The CDR3 sequence: CAHGGSPYEQYF. The CDR3 DNA sequence: TGTGCCCACGGGGGGTCTCCCTACGAGCAGTACTTC. The full variable domain, completed using reference TRBV28 and TRBJ2-7, is DVKVTQSSRYLVKRTGEKVFLECVQDMDHENMFWYRQDPGLGLRLIYFSYDVKMKEKGDIPEGYSVSREKKERFSLILESASTNQTSMYLCAHGGSPYEQYFGPGTRLTVT.

This clone was counted between two and nine times. The chain is built from TRBV7-2 and TRBJ2-7; D might be TRBD1 or TRBD2, each matching 5 bases. This CDR3 contains 15 residues. CDR1 is SGHTA, CDR2 FQGNSA, per germline. The ends were cut back, 1 base at V and 5 bases at J, with 15 bases in the middle. The CDR3 sequence: CASSLVPGPGHEQYF. The CDR3 region has the DNA TGTGCCAGCAGCTTAGTCCCGGGGCCTGGTCACGAGCAGTACTTC.

This rearrangement joins TRBV6-6 to TRBJ1-5; D remains ambiguous. The ends were cut back, 6 bases at V and 4 bases at J, with 13 bases in the middle. The CDR3 is 14 residues long. Germline V CDR1 and CDR2: MNHNY, SVGAGI (reference sequence). The CDR3 here is CASSSVLVNQPQHF. The CDR3 DNA is TGTGCCAGCAGCTCCGTACTAGTGAATCAGCCCCAGCATTTT.

The J gene is TRBJ2-2, the V gene TRBV6-5; D is unclear. Trimming removed 10 bases from V and 9 bases from J, with 9 bases in between. This CDR3 has 10 residues. Germline V lookup: CDR1 MNHEY, CDR2 SVGAGI. The CDR3 reads CATFHRELFF. In DNA, the CDR3 is TGTGCCACCTTCCACCGGGAGCTGTTTTTT.

The rearrangement joins TRBV7-9 to TRBJ2-2, with D possibly called TRBD1 or TRBD2 (5 bases each). Per germline, CDR1 SEHNR and CDR2 FQNEAQ (reference sequence). The CDR3 is 13 amino acids. V shed 11 bases and J shed 5 bases, with 15 bases lying between them. As DNA, the CDR3 is TGTGCCCCGGGGCGAGTGGAGACCGGGGAGCTGTTTTTT. Residues: CAPGRVETGELFF.

The rearrangement links TRBV10-3 to TRBJ2-7; D unclear. Trimming left V 7 bases short and J 0 bases short, with 13 bases between. This CDR3 spans 14 amino acids. Germline CDR1 and CDR2: ENHRY and SYGVKD. CDR3 sequence: CAIKNSTISYEQYF. The CDR3 DNA sequence: TGTGCCATCAAGAACAGCACTATCTCCTACGAGCAGTACTTC.

V gene TRBV20-1 combines with J gene TRBJ1-4, with D tentatively TRBD1 (5 bases). CDR3 length: 15 amino acids. Per germline, CDR1 DFQATT and CDR2 SNEGSKA (reference sequence). The ends were cut back, 3 bases at V and 6 bases at J, with 17 bases in the middle. This CDR3 reads CSASDGARRYEKLFF. CDR3 DNA: TGCAGTGCTAGTGACGGGGCGAGGAGGTATGAAAAACTGTTTTTT.